A single sample gave rise to the 10 T cell receptor beta chains below, sequenced in a study of T cell responses to AZD1222 COVID-19 vaccine. Generated by immunoSEQ multiplex PCR, the TCRdb table keeps only in-frame clones and is missing some. The table lists some 140,000 clones, around nine tenths of them singletons. The material sequenced was peripheral blood, taken on day 0 of AZD1222 vaccination. These receptors were collected from an adult in good health.

V usage is TRBV9 and J usage is TRBJ1-1; no reliable D call. The CDR3 has 15 residues. The germline CDR1 and CDR2 sequences are SGDLS and YYNGEE. Trimming removed 2 bases at V and 1 base at J, with 12 bases between. The CDR3 sequence: CASSVVGGRNTEAFF. The CDR3 nucleotides are TGTGCCAGCAGCGTCGTCGGAGGTCGGAACACTGAAGCTTTCTTT.

The CDR3 loop is CASSFGQGQDTQYF. The CDR3 region has the DNA TGTGCCAGCAGCTTTGGTCAGGGCCAGGATACGCAGTATTTT. The chain recombines TRBV5-4 with TRBJ2-3; the D gene is possibly TRBD1 (5 bases). The V and J ends lost 2 bases and 6 bases respectively, with 13 bases between them. Looked up from germline, CDR1 is SGHNT and CDR2 is YYREEE (reference sequence). The CDR3 totals 14 residues.

V is TRBV12-3 or TRBV12-4 and J is TRBJ1-3; 7 nucleotides align to TRBD1. The length of the CDR3 is 13 residues. J lost 3 bases, V lost 6 bases, and 2 bases had no gene match. CDR3 residues: CASSDRVGNTIYF. The DNA of the CDR3 is TGTGCCAGCAGCGACAGGGTTGGAAACACCATATATTTT.

DNA for the CDR3: TGTGCCAGCAGTGAAGACTCTACAGGGGGAAACACCATATATTTT. It encodes CASSEDSTGGNTIYF. V is TRBV6-1 and J is TRBJ1-3; a possible D gene is TRBD1 (6 bases). Trimming shortened V by 1 base and J by 4 bases, and 11 bases separated the two germline ends. The CDR3 totals 15 residues. Germline loops: CDR1 MNHNS, CDR2 SASEGT.

The V and J genes are TRBV11-2 and TRBJ2-1; TRBD2 matches 7 bases. The CDR3 covers 15 residues. Germline V gene data show CDR1 as SGHAT and CDR2 as FQNNGV. Trimming took 0 bases from V and 6 from J; bases not matched to a gene: 5. The CDR3 loop is CASSLDRWGGNEQFF. The CDR3 nucleotides read TGTGCCAGCAGCTTAGATAGGTGGGGGGGCAATGAGCAGTTCTTC.

The chain is built from TRBV6-2 or TRBV6-3 and TRBJ2-7, with TRBD1 matching 7 bases. There are 14 residues in the CDR3. J lost 3 bases, V lost 3 bases, and 5 bases had no gene match. Germline values: CDR1 MNHEY, CDR2 SVGEGT. The CDR3 sequence is CASSYQGQSYEQYF. The CDR3 DNA reads as TGTGCCAGCAGTTATCAGGGACAGAGCTACGAGCAGTACTTC.

The CDR3 loop is CASSTTGPTNEKLFF. The CDR3 DNA is TGTGCCAGCAGTACGACAGGGCCCACTAATGAAAAACTGTTTTTT. The chain is built from TRBV6-5 and TRBJ1-4; 7 bases align to TRBD1. In germline, CDR1 is MNHEY, CDR2 SVGAGI. There are 15 residues in the CDR3. The V gene end was trimmed by 5 bases and the J gene end by 2 bases; junction bases not matched to a gene: 5.

V and J are TRBV4-2 and TRBJ2-1, with 9 bases matching TRBD1. The CDR3 sequence is 20 residues long. V shed 1 base and J 8 bases; nucleotides not matched to a gene: 21. Germline V lookup: CDR1 LGHNA, CDR2 YNFKEQ. The CDR3 loop is CASSQAAPARDRAFIDEQFF. CDR3 bases: TGTGCCAGCAGCCAAGCCGCCCCCGCGCGGGACAGGGCTTTTATAGATGAGCAGTTCTTC.

This chain uses TRBV5-1 with TRBJ2-1; 7 bases are a match to TRBD2. J was trimmed by 10 bases and V by 3 bases; bases with no gene match: 13. The CDR3 is 15 amino acids. In germline, CDR1 is SGHRS, CDR2 YFSETQ. The CDR3, as DNA: TGCGCCAGCAGCTCGCAACCGACTAGCTCGGGGGAGCAGTTCTTC. Its translation is CASSSQPTSSGEQFF.

V is TRBV7-2 and J is TRBJ1-1; 7 bases agree with TRBD1. The CDR3 runs 16 residues. V lost 5 bases and J lost 0; bases outside the gene matches: 9. Germline CDR1 and CDR2: SGHTA and FQGNSA. The CDR3 region is CASSRRAGQLNTEAFF. The CDR3 coding sequence is TGTGCCAGCAGCCGTAGAGCGGGACAGCTGAACACTGAAGCTTTCTTT.